This entry features one TCR beta chain sequence. The data stem from a study of blood T cell repertoires in COVID-19. Study at large: Samples came from the United States, Italy and Spain, spanning acute and convalescent COVID-19.

This CDR3 has 12 residues. The germline gives CDR1 SGHRS, CDR2 YFSETQ. V gave up 1 base and J gave up 5 bases, with 6 bases separating them. Authors' processing steps: Amplification of reference gene primers provided the estimated nucleated cell counts. Assay used: immunoSEQ multiplex PCR; TCRdb lists only in-frame clones, some missing. V and J calls and clone size come straight from that table; D and trimming were deduced from the DNA. The data show about 490,000 clones, 80% to 90% seen once. Sequencing was done on a sample of peripheral blood. This chain joins TRBV5-1 and TRBJ1-2; unclear D gene. The sequence was collected from a human donor in a cohort sampled during active COVID-19. CDR3 coding DNA: TGCGCCAGCAGCTTGCCCTCGTATGGCTACACCTTC. It translates to CASSLPSYGYTF.